The rows below give T cell receptor beta chains drawn from one sample of a study of blood T cells in healthy people across ages. Each CDR3 protein gets one entry after TCRdb re-called the 5' RACE reads with MiXCR. The sample includes approximately 940,000 distinct CDR3 sequences, roughly 48% of them seen just once. Sequencing used blood. Source of these receptors: a man between 25 and 39 years old in good health. The CDR3 runs from the conserved cysteine through the conserved F or W. Each record gives: clone size, D gene, V gene, J gene, CDR3 protein, CDR3 DNA. D genes are given only for firm matches. Size values are once, few and many counts, or a class for expanded clones, and some rows have none.

>.|TRBD1|TRBV20-1|TRBJ2-1
CSAYRGPYNEQFF
TGCAGTGCGTACAGGGGGCCCTACAATGAGCAGTTCTTC
>.|TRBD1|TRBV12-3/TRBV12-4|TRBJ2-3
CASRGTGVDTQYF
TGTGCCAGCAGGGGGACAGGTGTGGATACGCAGTATTTT
>many|.|TRBV6-1|TRBJ2-1
CASSGTTESYNEQFF
TGTGCCAGCAGTGGGACTACCGAATCTTACAATGAGCAGTTCTTC
>few|.|TRBV24-1|TRBJ2-1
CATSDLDRWADNEQFF
TGTGCCACCAGTGATTTGGACCGGTGGGCAGACAATGAGCAGTTCTTC
>few|.|TRBV29-1|TRBJ1-2
CSVGFPNYGYTF
TGCAGCGTTGGTTTCCCTAACTATGGCTACACCTTC
>.|.|TRBV5-6|TRBJ1-4
CASSLRAAEKLFF
TGTGCCAGCAGCTTAAGGGCTGCTGAAAAACTGTTTTTT
>.|TRBD1|TRBV7-3|TRBJ2-1
CASSPGTGTNEQFF
TGTGCCAGCAGCCCCGGGACAGGGACCAATGAGCAGTTCTTC
>.|.|TRBV20-1|TRBJ2-1
CSARSLGVVNEQFF
TGCAGTGCTAGAAGTTTGGGGGTAGTCAATGAGCAGTTCTTC
>.|TRBD2|TRBV10-3|TRBJ2-3
CAISDRLANQGTDTQYF
TGTGCCATCAGTGATCGACTAGCCAATCAAGGCACAGATACGCAGTATTTT
>.|TRBD1|TRBV27|TRBJ1-4
CASRLNGQGQEKLFF
TGTGCCAGCAGGCTTAATGGACAGGGCCAGGAAAAACTGTTTTTT
>.|.|TRBV4-3|TRBJ1-2
CASSQIDSNYGYTF
TGCGCCAGCAGCCAAATAGACAGTAACTATGGCTACACCTTC
>.|TRBD1|TRBV29-1|TRBJ2-2
CSAPGTGNAGELFF
TGCAGCGCGCCCGGGACAGGGAACGCCGGGGAGCTGTTTTTT
>.|.|TRBV25-1|TRBJ2-3
CASSEWGGGTDTQYF
TGTGCCAGCAGTGAATGGGGGGGCGGCACAGATACGCAGTATTTT
>.|TRBD1|TRBV12-3/TRBV12-4|TRBJ1-2
CASSSGQNFYGYTF
TGTGCCAGCAGTTCGGGACAGAATTTCTATGGCTACACCTTC
>.|.|TRBV10-3|TRBJ2-3
CAISESISTDTQYF
TGTGCCATCAGTGAGTCGATAAGCACAGATACGCAGTATTTT
>.|.|TRBV7-2|TRBJ2-1
CASSLGGEPYNEQFF
TGTGCCAGCAGCTTAGGCGGGGAACCCTACAATGAGCAGTTCTTC
>.|TRBD2|TRBV6-1|TRBJ2-5
CASTHRASGGVLQETQYF
TGTGCCAGCACCCACAGGGCTAGCGGGGGGGTTTTACAAGAGACCCAGTACTTC